What follows is one T cell receptor beta chain and its context. The antigen is undetermined. The data belong to a study of CD8+CD57+ T cells in acquired aplastic anemia. Study in general: Isolated CD4+ and CD8+ cells, once sorted, yielded DNA averaging about 3.4 ug. Healthy donor CD4+ cell samples had a mean of approximately 11 million reads.

Study observations and caveats: Patients had approximately 30 CD8+ CDR3 sequences in common with controls (the shared set).

CDR3 length equals 13 residues. Germline CDR1 reads DFQATT; CDR2 reads SNEGSKA (reference sequence). Profiles of TCR beta VDJ and CDR3 were generated from a genomic DNA template. TCRdb analysed the reads with MiXCR anew, one entry per CDR3 protein. The sample contains just over 400,000 distinct CDR3 sequences, around 68% of which appear only once. The rearrangement links TRBV20-1 to TRBJ2-5; no clear D. Sequencing used sorted CD4+, CD8+, or CD8+CD57+ T cells (not recorded which) from PBMCs. The sequence was collected from a human donor in good health, serving as a control. DNA for the CDR3: TGCACCTATGTACAGCCGATCCAAGAGACCCAGTACTTC. Translation: CTYVQPIQETQYF.